This TCR beta chain was recovered during a study of cytomegalovirus exposure and HLA in healthy donors (dated by TCRdb to 2017 to 2019). As for the study more broadly: An earlier analysis of roughly 500 of the donors reported about 250 Gb of sequence data and more than 90 million unique TCR beta sequences from roughly 180 million T cells. Among 398 genotyped donors of the cohort, an average of about 240,000 unique TCR beta nucleotide sequences were sequenced per donor, 15% to 20% of them non-productive. In addition to the first cohort of 666 subjects, a separate validation cohort of about 120 different subjects was used. Because of strong linkage in the cohort, roughly five DR-DQ haplotypes were treated as single units for association and clustering. In a later analysis, previously published TCR beta repertoires from 500 to 750 donors were re-analyzed and high-resolution HLA genotyping was added so that TCR occurrence patterns could be studied. Every repertoire in the discovery cohort had been generated on one and the same sequencing platform. An earlier analysis of 587 of the donors used high-throughput TCR beta sequencing to judge whether each TCR beta V gene segment behaved as functional or pseudogenic. Rather than using new phenotypic data, the later analysis identified candidate immune exposures from TCR beta sequences and from how often those sequences occurred across donors. To predict cytomegalovirus infection status, the study combined high-throughput TCR immunosequencing, statistical association of individual TCRs with disease status, and machine learning. Donor age, sex, ethnicity and CMV serostatus were compiled alongside the repertoire data. The study used immunosequencing to profile the T cell repertoires of more than 650 subjects and linked those repertoires to cytomegalovirus serostatus. Class I and class II HLA loci were covered by the typing at four-digit resolution. The number of typed donors differed by locus: 629-630 for A, B, C, DRB1 and DQB1; roughly 510 for DQA1; approximately 600 for DPA1; and some 470 for DPB1. A later genetic analysis used genome-wide SNP genotypes for 398 of the 666 donors, treating that subset as a discovery cohort. Of the 398 genotyped donors, approximately 82% fell in the genetic ancestry cluster associated with self-reported Caucasian donors. An early release that covered 500 to 800 HLA-typed donors contained around 300 gigabases of sequencing data and around 80 million unique TCR sequences. The study aimed to test whether cataloging public T cell receptors could reveal signatures of past pathogen exposure.

In total, about 650 healthy bone marrow donors made up the cohort. All cohort members were sampled while nominally healthy, although unrecorded immune exposures were likely present. The donor was CMV seronegative and was included in the group of 352 seronegative cohort members. Every donor gave a peripheral blood sample, and the peripheral blood mononuclear cells from that sample were used for TCR beta sequencing. The Qiagen DNeasy Blood Extraction Kit was used to extract genomic DNA from the blood cell samples. Paper-wide results and their limitations: Roughly uniform sequencing depth across donors was assumed in presence/absence analyses, although this assumption may not hold. Cytomegalovirus status was reported to be diagnosed by the classifier with high specificity and sensitivity in both the original and validation cohorts. When HLA alleles, especially DR and DQ, strongly co-occurred, TCR associations were difficult to assign to individual alleles. A further reported finding was that TCR beta sequences accurately predicted the HLA-A and HLA-B alleles for most subjects in the first cohort. Compared with the 666-donor mean, donors in an Asian-associated ancestry cluster had fewer N-insertions in productive TCRs, according to a later genetic analysis. Correlated functional status among segregating V segments might reflect linkage disequilibrium, but an unknown experimental factor could not be ruled out. According to a later analysis, parvovirus B19, influenza, CMV and Epstein-Barr virus appeared linked to several top co-occurrence clusters. Most TCR sequences were observed very rarely across donors, whereas some public TCRs were present in many individuals. Broadly in line with IMGT annotations, most TCR beta V segments showed up in productive rearrangements about 87% or about 30% of the time in an earlier analysis of 587 of the donors. CMV serostatus was the only immune exposure information available for the cohort. The 87-base-pair reads could not distinguish some IMGT-functional V segments, including TRBV6-2 and TRBV6-3, so those segments were excluded. According to a later analysis, most CMV-associated TCR beta chains appeared to be HLA-restricted, and the HLA associations seemed to be driven largely by CMV exposure. Because some donors lacked HLA typing at each locus, the association tests relied only on the typed subset. In vitro tests confirmed that a few of the cytomegalovirus-associated TCR beta chains recognize cytomegalovirus antigens. A cluster of highly shared sequence variants was judged likely to be a technical artifact of the sequencing pipeline. The authors suggested that the approach could potentially be extended to other disease states and immunological phenotypes. The study gave a list of 150 to 200 TCR beta chains associated with cytomegalovirus. A later analysis found that TCR association rates varied across HLA loci, with DRB1 alleles showing the most associated TCRs and HLA-C alleles the fewest. Only TCR beta chains were sequenced in this cohort, and the absence of alpha or paired-chain data limited detectable features. In a later genetic analysis, a missense DCLRE1C variant was associated with V-gene and J-gene trimming of TCR beta chains, and the association was replicated in an independent cohort. Because counts were too low, 15 to 20 rarely observed V segments, including chromosome 9 orphons, were excluded from the earlier analysis of 587 of the donors. A later analysis found that HLA-associated TCR beta chains were more clonally expanded and had lower generation probabilities than equally common non-associated chains. At a false discovery rate of 0.05, a later analysis linked around 17,000 TCR beta sequences to specific HLA alleles.

The library relied on the immunoSEQ multiplex PCR assay. For the multiplex PCR, a mixture combining 60 forward primers for TCR Vbeta segments and 13 reverse primers for TCR Jbeta segments was used. A multiplex PCR assay on genomic DNA amplified the CDR3 region of rearranged TCR beta genes. Amplified TCR beta libraries were sequenced as 87-base-pair reads on the Illumina HiSeq System. Regarding the original processing steps: In a later analysis, around 80 million unique TCR beta chains were counted across the roughly 700 repertoires, and some 10 million of these chains were shared by at least two donors. To remove PCR and sequencing errors, raw reads were error-corrected and collapsed into unique sequences using a nearest-neighbor algorithm that merged closely related sequences. To assign V, D and J gene segments, CDR3 sequences were aligned to IMGT reference sequences. For a sequence to be retained, a match of at least six nucleotides was required to both a V gene segment and a J gene segment. A rearrangement counted as productive if the CDR3 had no stop codons and remained in frame with V and J, and every other rearrangement counted as non-productive. CDR3 was defined by IMGT convention, running from the second conserved V-encoded cysteine to the conserved J-encoded phenylalanine. Sequences without an unambiguous match to a single V gene segment were excluded from the earlier analysis of almost 600 of the donors. In an earlier analysis of 500 to 750 of the donors, V segments were called functional above 56.7% productive rearrangements and were called segregating when the between-donor standard deviation exceeded 5%. A statistical classification framework was built to diagnose cytomegalovirus status from the catalog of TCR beta chain sequences. In a later analysis, TCR nucleotide sequences were compared against IMGT/GENE-DB human TR gene sequences so that V and J genes could be assigned. A later analysis assigned CDR3 sequences and most-parsimonious VDJ recombination scenarios with the TCRdist pipeline. In a later analysis, every TCR beta chain was defined by the combination of its CDR3 amino acid sequence and its V-gene family, and reads without a unique V-gene family were dropped. As a way to deal with suspected cross-contamination and a sequencing artifact, a later analysis dropped 640 or so nucleotide sequences that were highly shared and had low generation probability. In a later analysis, a clonal expansion index for each public chain was calculated from normalized within-repertoire ranks of inferred template counts. A later analysis computed generation probabilities with a VDJ recombination model fitted to out-of-frame rearrangements, and checked the results against IGoR. Hypergeometric tests were used in a later analysis to score TCR-TCR, TCR-HLA and TCR-CMV co-occurrence, with a repertoire-size bias correction applied to the TCR pairs. To estimate false discovery rates, a later analysis permuted the HLA or CMV assignments 20 times. A later analysis grouped co-occurring TCRs with DBSCAN, adding TCRdist sequence similarity when clustering within HLA-allele-positive subsets. Repertoires with fewer than 30,000 or more than 120,000 public chains were left out of co-occurrence clustering, as were four to six repertoires with anomalous nucleotide sharing. This is the immuneACCESS table as TCRdb keeps it, with only in-frame sequences that have V and J called. A part of the clones is gone; compared with another copy, unresolved V genes explain less than half, and the rest is unexplained. V and J calls plus clone size are reproduced from that table; the DNA served to infer D and trimming. The sample has roughly 170,000 clones on record, 80% of them singletons. The ten biggest clones cover under 0.8% of the sample.

Trimming takes 1 base off V and 0 bases off J; junction bases not matched to a gene: 5. The germline V gene supplies CDR1 SGHVS and CDR2 FNYEAQ. The CDR3 contains 16 residues, cysteine and phenylalanine counted. The retained sequence is limited to the CDR3, 48 bases, with the frame set at the first base. Details on this clone: The target of this receptor is not known. Base qualities were left out, and no much larger clone turns up one base away.

The clonotype originates from a boy between 10 and 17 years old in good health and CMV-seronegative. Sample: PBMCs. The chain is made from TRBV7-6 and TRBJ2-7; 8 bases in between match TRBD1. The bases are TGTGCCAGCAGCTTAGACAGGGGGGTTTCCTCCTACGAGCAGTACTTC. Its product reads: CASSLDRGVSSYEQYF.